This paragraph reports one TCR beta chain. What it recognizes is unknown. V lost 4 bases, J lost 4 bases, and 15 bases stayed unmatched. The CDR3 spans 18 residues. The germline gives CDR1 SGHDT, CDR2 YYEEEE. The data stem from a study of cytomegalovirus exposure and HLA in healthy donors. Study-wide points: Within the approximately 110 validation repertoires, first-cohort TCR clusters tended to co-occur, according to a later analysis.

Clones were read by immunoSEQ multiplex PCR, and TCRdb kept only the in-frame ones, dropping some. Of 60,000 to 70,000 clones listed, roughly 90% are singletons. This chain links TRBV5-6 with TRBJ2-2, with 8 bases identical to TRBD2. The clonotype was recovered from a woman under 30 in good health and CMV-seronegative. What was sequenced was PBMCs. The CDR3 protein is CASSPPGGRAVVTGELFF. DNA for the CDR3: TGTGCCAGCAGCCCCCCGGGGGGGCGCGCAGTTGTCACCGGGGAGCTGTTTTTT.